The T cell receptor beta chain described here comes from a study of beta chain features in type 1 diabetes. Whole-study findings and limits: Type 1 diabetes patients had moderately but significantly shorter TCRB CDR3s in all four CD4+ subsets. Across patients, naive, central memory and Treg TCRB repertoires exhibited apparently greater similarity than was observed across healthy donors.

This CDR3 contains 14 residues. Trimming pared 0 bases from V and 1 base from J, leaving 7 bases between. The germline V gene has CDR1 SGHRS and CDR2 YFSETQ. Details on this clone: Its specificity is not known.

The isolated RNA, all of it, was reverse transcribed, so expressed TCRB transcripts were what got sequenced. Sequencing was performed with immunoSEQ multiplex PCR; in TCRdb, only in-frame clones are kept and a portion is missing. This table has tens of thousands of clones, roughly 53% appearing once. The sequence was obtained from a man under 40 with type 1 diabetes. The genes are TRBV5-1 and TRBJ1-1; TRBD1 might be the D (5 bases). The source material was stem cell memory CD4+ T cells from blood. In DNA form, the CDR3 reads TGCGCCAGCAGCTTGGACGGACAGAACACTGAAGCTTTCTTT. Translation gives CASSLDGQNTEAFF.